These T cell receptor beta chains were read from a single sample in a study of T-cell reconstitution after alpha-beta-depleted transplantation in children. TCRdb processed the PCR reads anew with MiXCR; each CDR3 protein has one entry. The sample lists 300,000 or so distinct CDR3 sequences; over 20% were seen once. Source: PBMCs, mostly from graft donor cells, taken 180 days after TCRalphabeta/CD19-depleted stem cell transplant. These receptors came from a male patient under 18 who had a stem cell transplant for acute lymphoblastic leukemia, so the T cells may come from the graft donor. The CDR3 runs from the conserved cysteine through the conserved F or W. D genes are given only for firm matches. Only part of the rows carry a size: once, few, many, or a class if the clone is expanded.

>TRBV6-4|TRBD2|17|NA|TRBJ2-3
TGTGCCAGCAGTGAGGGACTAGCGGCTTCCTCAAAGGATACGCAGTATTTT
CASSEGLAASSKDTQYF
>TRBV5-1|NA|15|many|TRBJ2-3
TGCGCCAGCAGCTTGGATGGGGGTAGCACAGATACGCAGTATTTT
CASSLDGGSTDTQYF
>TRBV5-1|NA|16|NA|TRBJ1-3
TGCGCCAGCAGCTTCGGGGACGTAACCTCTAGAAACACCATATATTTT
CASSFGDVTSRNTIYF
>TRBV20-1|TRBD2|16|NA|TRBJ2-1
TGCAGTGCTAGCGGGCTAGCGGGGGGGGCCTACAATGAGCAGTTCTTC
CSASGLAGGAYNEQFF
>TRBV6-5|NA|14|NA|TRBJ2-1
TGTGCCAGCAGTTACTCGTGGGGAGGCAAGGAGCAGTTCTTC
CASSYSWGGKEQFF
>TRBV7-6|TRBD1|15|few|TRBJ2-5
TGTGCCAGCAGCTCCGCGGACAGGGGGTTAGAGACCCAGTACTTC
CASSSADRGLETQYF
>TRBV7-9|TRBD2|17|NA|TRBJ2-7
TGTGCCAGCAGCTTAGCGGGACTAGCGGTAAGATCCTACGAGCAGTACTTC
CASSLAGLAVRSYEQYF
>TRBV7-9|NA|13|NA|TRBJ2-1
TGTGCCAGCAGTTATGACAACTACAATGAGCAGTTCTTC
CASSYDNYNEQFF
>TRBV4-1|TRBD2|17|NA|TRBJ2-5
TGCGCCAGCAGCCAAGATCGCGGACTAGGAGGTCAAGAGACCCAGTACTTC
CASSQDRGLGGQETQYF
>TRBV5-1|NA|15|NA|TRBJ2-3
TGCGCCAGCAGCCCACCATCCGGAAGCCGAGACGCGCAGTATTTT
CASSPPSGSRDAQYF
>TRBV27|TRBD1|17|NA|TRBJ2-2
TGTGCCAGCAGAGCCAGACTATGGGACAGAAACACCGGGGAGCTGTTTTTT
CASRARLWDRNTGELFF
>TRBV10-1|NA|13|NA|TRBJ2-1
TGCGCCAGCAGTGAGTTTAGGATCGATGAGCAGTTCTTC
CASSEFRIDEQFF
>TRBV7-9|NA|13|NA|TRBJ2-1
TGTGCCAGCAGCTTTCCGTCCTACAATGAGCAGATCTTC
CASSFPSYNEQIF
>TRBV7-9|NA|14|few|TRBJ2-7
TGTGCCAGCAGCCACAGGGACTCCAACTACGAGCAGTACTTC
CASSHRDSNYEQYF
>TRBV7-9|NA|12|NA|TRBJ2-5
TGTGCCAGCAGCTACGACAGGCGTACCCAGTACTTC
CASSYDRRTQYF
>TRBV7-9|NA|15|many|TRBJ1-2
TGTGCCAGCAGCTTCGCAGACGCAGACTTCTATGGCTACACCTTC
CASSFADADFYGYTF
>TRBV19|TRBD1|14|few|TRBJ2-7
TGTGCCAGCCAACCGGGACAGGGGTACCACGAGCAGTACTTC
CASQPGQGYHEQYF
>TRBV27|TRBD1|18|NA|TRBJ1-1
TGTGCCAGCAGTTTATCCTCCGCAGGGGGCAAGGTTGACACTGAAGCTTTCTTT
CASSLSSAGGKVDTEAFF
>TRBV5-1|NA|13|NA|TRBJ2-1
TGCGCCAGCAGCTTGACGGTAGCGGTTGAGCAGTTCTTC
CASSLTVAVEQFF
>TRBV5-6|NA|13|NA|TRBJ2-1
TGTGCCAGCAGCCCCAACCCCGGGGATGAGCAGTTCTTC
CASSPNPGDEQFF
>TRBV24-1|TRBD1|16|once|TRBJ2-5
TGTGCCACCAGTGACCAGGGACAGTACAGGGTGGAGACCCAGTACTTC
CATSDQGQYRVETQYF
>TRBV4-1|NA|13|NA|TRBJ2-1
TGCGCCAGCAGCCTCCGACCCGGCAATGAGCAGTTCTTC
CASSLRPGNEQFF
>TRBV14|NA|14|NA|TRBJ2-3
TGTGCCAGCTATAAGCGGACGCTCGGAGATACGCAGTATTTT
CASYKRTLGDTQYF
>TRBV27|TRBD2|13|once|TRBJ2-7
TGTGCCAGCGGGAGGGACCGCACTTACGAGCAGTACTTC
CASGRDRTYEQYF
>TRBV4-2|TRBD2|16|NA|TRBJ2-2
TGTGCCAGCAGCCGCATTAGCGGGAGGGTTACGGGGGAGCTGTTTTTT
CASSRISGRVTGELFF
>TRBV19|TRBD2|13|many|TRBJ2-2
TGTGCCACCGAAGCGGGGGGCTTCGGGGAGCTGTTTTTT
CATEAGGFGELFF
>TRBV5-1|NA|15|NA|TRBJ1-1
TGCGCCAGTTCCCACCAGGGCTCCCTGAACACTGAAGCTTTCTTT
CASSHQGSLNTEAFF
>TRBV5-1|TRBD2|16|few|TRBJ2-7
TGCGCCAGCAGCGAGACCCCGGGACTAGCGGGAGGCGAGCAGTACTTC
CASSETPGLAGGEQYF
>TRBV5-1|TRBD1|13|few|TRBJ1-4
TGCGCCAGCAGGTACAGGGGTGAAGAAAAACTGTTTTTT
CASRYRGEEKLFF
>TRBV7-8|NA|17|NA|TRBJ2-1
TGTGCCAGCAGCCGAGTTGACCGGAGTTTCGTGGGTAATGAGCAGTTCTTC
CASSRVDRSFVGNEQFF
>TRBV20-1|NA|14|NA|TRBJ1-3
TGCAGTGCTAGAGTGGACTACTCTGGAAACACCATATATTTT
CSARVDYSGNTIYF
>TRBV24-1|TRBD2|15|many|TRBJ2-7
TGTGCCACCAGTGGGGGGACTAGCGGAAACTACGAGCAGTACTTC
CATSGGTSGNYEQYF
>TRBV6-1|NA|13|few|TRBJ2-1
TGTGCCAGCAGTCGCATTTTCTACAATGAGCAGTTCTTC
CASSRIFYNEQFF
>TRBV2|NA|13|NA|TRBJ1-5
TGTGCCAGCAGGGCCTGGGGCAATCAGCCCCAGCATTTT
CASRAWGNQPQHF
>TRBV29-1|NA|15|NA|TRBJ2-2
TGCAGCGTTGAAGGCCGAGCGAGTCCCCCTGGGGAGCTGTTTTTT
CSVEGRASPPGELFF
>TRBV10-3|TRBD2|15|NA|TRBJ2-1
TGTGCCATCAGCGAGAAATTGACTAGCGGAGATGAGCAGTTCTTC
CAISEKLTSGDEQFF
>TRBV5-1|TRBD2|12|many|TRBJ2-1
TGCGCCAGCAGACGACTAGCCCATGAGCAGTTCTTC
CASRRLAHEQFF
>TRBV6-1|NA|16|few|TRBJ1-4
TGTGCCAGCAGTGTGGGGGGGGCGATTACTAATGAAAAACTGTTTTTT
CASSVGGAITNEKLFF
>TRBV7-3|NA|16|NA|TRBJ2-1
TGTGCCAGCAGCTTTGGGACATCGAGCTCCTACAATGAGCAGTTCTTC
CASSFGTSSSYNEQFF
>TRBV27|TRBD2|16|NA|TRBJ2-1
TGTGCCAGCAGAAACTTAGCGGGAGGCTCCTACAATGAGCAGTTCTTC
CASRNLAGGSYNEQFF
>TRBV11-3|TRBD1|15|NA|TRBJ2-7
TGTGCCAGCAGCTTAGGGGTGACAGGGTTCTACGAGCAGTACTTC
CASSLGVTGFYEQYF
>TRBV5-1|TRBD2|16|NA|TRBJ2-3
TGCGCCAGCAGCTTGTTAGCGGGAGTGAGCACAGATACGCAGTATTTT
CASSLLAGVSTDTQYF
>TRBV7-6|TRBD2|16|NA|TRBJ2-7
TGTGCCAGCAGCTTAGCCGGGAGGGAAGTCACCTACGAGCAGTACTTC
CASSLAGREVTYEQYF
>TRBV24-1|NA|12|NA|TRBJ2-7
TGTGCCACCAGTGACCCTTACTACGAGCAGTACTTC
CATSDPYYEQYF
>TRBV5-1|NA|15|many|TRBJ2-7
TGCGCCAGCAGCTTGGATCCCGGGGCAACCTACGAGCAGTACTTC
CASSLDPGATYEQYF
>TRBV5-1|TRBD1|15|few|TRBJ1-2
TGCGCCAGCAGCTTGAAACCAGGGGGAAGCTATGGCTACACCTTC
CASSLKPGGSYGYTF
>TRBV5-1|NA|14|NA|TRBJ2-7
TGCGCCAGCAGCTTGGCCAGGATGAACTACGAGCAGTACTTC
CASSLARMNYEQYF
>TRBV7-2|TRBD1|15|few|TRBJ1-3
TGTGCCAGCAGCCACACAGGGGGCTACGAAAACACCATATATTTT
CASSHTGGYENTIYF